One sample yielded the 20 T cell receptor beta chains listed below, sequenced in a study of T cells in Graves' hyperthyroidism and ophthalmopathy. The CDR3 regions of TCR beta were amplified from RNA transcripts. The primer set for the first-round RT-PCR of the TCR CDR3 was HTBI. TCRdb redid the calling of the multiplex PCR reads with MiXCR, one entry per CDR3 protein. Here the sample spans some 370,000 distinct CDR3 sequences, approximately 18% being singletons. Sequencing was done on a sample of blood. These receptors all stem from a woman in her 30s with Graves' hyperthyroidism that later progressed to Graves' ophthalmopathy.

The table lists this clonotype with many counts. The V call is TRBV20-1, the J call TRBJ2-5; TRBD2 matches at 8 bases. The germline gives CDR1 DFQATT, CDR2 SNEGSKA (reference sequence). The CDR3 extends over 15 amino acids. J lost 2 bases, V lost 2 bases, and 7 bases had no gene match. CDR3 DNA sequence: TGCAGTGCTAGAAGCCCGGGGGGGGGACAAGAGACCCAGTACTTC. It encodes CSARSPGGGQETQYF.

In this sample, this clonotype turned up a few times. J is TRBJ1-6 and V is TRBV20-1, with a weak D call TRBD1 (5 bases). There are 19 residues in the CDR3. The V and J ends lost 3 bases and 3 bases respectively, with 24 bases between them. Germline V lookup: CDR1 DFQATT, CDR2 SNEGSKA (reference sequence). The DNA for the CDR3 is TGCAGTGCTAGTCTTCCAGGAGGGAAGGGGTCGTTCTATAATTCACCCCTCCACTTT. It translates to CSASLPGGKGSFYNSPLHF.

Ten or more counts support this clonotype. The chain joins TRBV6-2 or TRBV6-3 to TRBJ2-5; no clear D gene. The ends were cut back, 7 bases at V and 5 bases at J, with 20 bases in the middle. From germline, CDR1 is MNHEY and CDR2 SVGEGT. The CDR3 sequence is 15 residues long. CDR3 DNA sequence: TGTGCCAGCACCCACGATCGACTTAACCCCGAGACCCAGTACTTC. This encodes CASTHDRLNPETQYF.

This clonotype was observed a handful of times. A much more abundant neighbour one base away suggests this may be a read error. The chain employs TRBV2 and TRBJ2-2, with a possible D match to TRBD2 (7 bases). Germline V gene sequence: CDR1 SNHLY, CDR2 FYNNEI. The CDR3 is made up of 13 amino acids. The CDR3 here is CASSGQASGELSF. For the CDR3, the DNA is TGTGCCAGCAGTGGACAGGCAAGCGGGGAGCTGTCTTTT.

This clonotype has ten or more counts. The genes are TRBV10-3 and TRBJ1-5, with 8 nucleotides matching TRBD1. The J segment lost 5 bases and the V segment lost 6 bases, leaving 6 bases of the junction unmatched. The CDR3 runs 14 residues. Germline CDR1 reads ENHRY; CDR2 reads SYGVKD. In DNA, the CDR3 is TGTGCCATCAGCCAGGGGGCTGCGTATCAGCCCCAGCATTTT. It codes for CAISQGAAYQPQHF.

In this sample, this clonotype turned up a few times. The chain recombines TRBV28 with TRBJ2-5, with D tentatively TRBD1 (6 bases). V was pared by 6 bases and J by 3 bases, with 20 bases between. In germline, CDR1 is MDHEN, CDR2 SYDVKM. The CDR3 is 16 residues long. The CDR3 spells CASSAPLWTAKETQYF. For the CDR3, the DNA is TGTGCCAGCAGCGCCCCACTGTGGACAGCTAAAGAGACCCAGTACTTC.

In the case of this clonotype: A much bigger clone sits one base away, suggesting this may be a read error. CDR3 sequence reads: CASSEAGGFPPEQETQYF. For the CDR3, the DNA is TGCGCCAGCAGTGAAGCAGGGGGCTTTCCTCCCGAACAAGAGACCCAGTACTTC. The chain employs TRBV5-1 and TRBJ2-5; 8 nucleotides agree with TRBD1. The junction had 17 bases not matched to a gene; V was cut back by 5 bases and J by 2 bases. CDR1 and CDR2 (germline): SGHRS, YFSETQ. The CDR3 length is 18 residues.

The CDR3: CASSILAGDFTDTQYF. For the CDR3, the DNA is TGTGCCAGTAGTATACTAGCGGGGGACTTCACAGATACGCAGTATTTT. The V and J genes are TRBV19 and TRBJ2-3; 10 bases match TRBD2. Per the germline V gene, CDR1 is LNHDA and CDR2 is SQIVND (reference sequence). This CDR3 spans 16 amino acids. J was trimmed by 2 bases and V by 2 bases; bases with no gene match: 4.

V and J are TRBV9 and TRBJ2-1, with D possibly being TRBD2 (6 bases). CDR3 size: 16 residues. The germline V gene encodes CDR1 SGDLS and CDR2 YYNGEE. The V end lost 6 bases, the J end lost 8 bases, and 24 bases lay between the germline ends. CDR3 region: CASTTRGVAAVDEQFF. In DNA, the CDR3 is TGTGCCAGCACGACTCGTGGGGTAGCGGCTGTGGATGAGCAGTTCTTC.

This clonotype was observed a handful of times. This chain connects TRBV29-1 to TRBJ2-7, with 7 bases fitting TRBD2. CDR3 length: 14 amino acids. With 5 bases clipped from V and 6 bases from J, the junction kept 13 bases outside the gene matches. Germline V gene sequence: CDR1 SQVTM, CDR2 ANQGSEA. The CDR3 DNA follows: TGCAGCGTTATTTTCCGGGGGGTTGCCTCCGAGCAGTACTTC. Protein product: CSVIFRGVASEQYF.

The J gene is TRBJ1-4, the V gene TRBV4-1; no firm D call. The CDR3 sequence is 16 residues long. Per the germline V gene, CDR1 is MGHRA and CDR2 is YSYEKL. V lost 0 bases to trimming and J lost 5 bases, with 13 bases between them. The CDR3 region has the DNA TGCGCCAGCAGCCAAGATGTTGGTGGACTCAATGAAAAACTGTTTTTT. Encoded protein: CASSQDVGGLNEKLFF.

The table lists this clonotype with many counts. The rearrangement joins TRBV2 to TRBJ1-1; D uncertain. V lost 7 bases and J lost 1, with 7 bases in between. This CDR3 has 12 residues. Germline CDR1 and CDR2: SNHLY and FYNNEI. CDR3 DNA sequence: TGTGCCAGCAAACACGAGAACACTGAAGCTTTCTTT. It encodes CASKHENTEAFF.

This chain joins TRBV5-1 and TRBJ2-7, with D uncertain. The V gene lost 0 bases and the J gene lost 0 bases, with 10 bases spanning the gap. This CDR3 spans 15 amino acids. Per germline, CDR1 SGHRS and CDR2 YFSETQ. This chain's CDR3 is CASSLAPDPSYEQYV. CDR3 bases: TGCGCCAGCAGCTTGGCCCCCGACCCCTCCTACGAGCAGTACGTC.

This clonotype was observed at least ten times. The chain is built from TRBV11-2 and TRBJ2-7; D call uncertain. V was cut by 0 bases and J by 8 bases, with 8 bases left in between. Germline lookup yields CDR1 SGHAT and CDR2 FQNNGV. CDR3 length: 12 amino acids. CDR3 loop: CASSLDGSQQYF. The CDR3 DNA reads TGTGCCAGCAGCTTAGACGGAAGCCAGCAGTACTTC.

This rearrangement joins TRBV11-2 to TRBJ2-7; D remains unclear. V was shortened by 9 bases and J by 4 bases, with 19 bases between the two germline ends. Per germline, CDR1 SGHAT and CDR2 FQNNGV. CDR3 length equals 14 residues. The CDR3 protein is CASTTPDRFYEQYV. The CDR3 region has the DNA TGTGCCAGTACCACCCCCGACCGCTTTTACGAGCAGTACGTC.

This clonotype was detected many times. The CDR3 sequence is CASSVPGTAYGYTF. In DNA form, the CDR3 reads TGTGCCAGTAGTGTGCCCGGGACAGCCTATGGCTACACCTTC. The genes are TRBV19 and TRBJ1-2; 7 nucleotides match TRBD1. V trimming: 5 bases; J trimming: 4 bases; junction bases outside the gene matches: 7. The CDR3 contains 14 residues. Per germline, CDR1 LNHDA and CDR2 SQIVND (reference sequence).

This clonotype came up many times. The chain combines TRBV3-1 with TRBJ2-7; the match to TRBD1 covers 9 bases. The CDR3 runs to 15 residues. The V and J ends lost 4 bases and 2 bases, in that order; junction bases with no gene match: 6. The germline gives CDR1 LGHDT, CDR2 YNNKEL (reference sequence). This chain's CDR3 is CASSPGTGTTYEQYF. DNA of the CDR3: TGTGCCAGCAGCCCCGGGACAGGGACCACCTACGAGCAGTACTTC.

In its sample, this clonotype was seen many times. The CDR3 here is CASSQGTADIGKLFF. The CDR3 nucleotides are TGTGCCAGCAGTCAAGGGACGGCCGACATCGGAAAACTGTTTTTT. The V call is TRBV2, the J call TRBJ1-4; TRBD1 might be the D (5 bases). The germline V and J ends were trimmed by 5 bases and 10 bases, with 20 bases remaining between them. This CDR3 has 15 residues. Germline CDR1 is SNHLY and CDR2 is FYNNEI. Drawing the rest from reference TRBV2 and TRBJ1-4, the complete variable domain is EPEVTQTPSHQVTQMGQEVILRCVPISNHLYFYWYRQILGQKVEFLVSFYNNEISEKSEIFDDQFSVERPDGSNFTLKIRSTKLEDSAMYFCASSQGTADIGKLFFGSGTQLSVL.

CDR3 amino acids: CASSWTARTSGTSGANVLTF. The DNA for the CDR3 is TGCGCCAGCAGCTGGACAGCCCGGACTAGCGGTACCTCTGGGGCCAACGTCCTGACTTTC. The V call is TRBV5-1, the J call TRBJ2-6, with TRBD2 identical over 10 bases. The ends lost 3 bases at V and 0 bases at J; junction bases unmatched: 12. This CDR3 region has 20 residues. From germline, CDR1 is SGHRS and CDR2 YFSETQ. Supplemented by reference TRBV5-1 and TRBJ2-6, the full variable domain reads KAGVTQTPRYLIKTRGQQVTLSCSPISGHRSVSWYQQTPGQGLQFLFEYFSETQRNKGNFPGRFSGRQFSNSRSEMNVSTLELGDSALYLCASSWTARTSGTSGANVLTFGAGSRLTVL.

Concerning this clonotype: A much more abundant neighbour one base away suggests this may be a read error. For the CDR3, the DNA is TGTGCCAGCAGTGGCATCCCCCCGGGACTAGGTACCAATGAGCAGTTCTTC. Amino acid sequence: CASSGIPPGLGTNEQFF. This chain uses TRBV6-2 or TRBV6-3 with TRBJ2-1, with 8 bases that match TRBD2. Germline CDR1 is MNHEY and CDR2 is SVGEGT. The V gene end was trimmed by 5 bases and the J gene end by 6 bases; junction bases not matched to a gene: 15. The CDR3 has 17 residues.